The clone carrying this TCR beta chain showed up just a few times. Its antigen is still unknown. From the RT-PCR reads, TCRdb called clonotypes with MiXCR, one entry per CDR3 protein. Here the sample spans 540,000 or so distinct CDR3 sequences, roughly 13% being singletons. The entry originates in a study of response to subunit inactivated influenza vaccine. Study outcomes and limitations: Authors suggested each seasonal flu vaccination may recruit only limited numbers of new T cells.

The CDR3 is 15 residues long. Germline CDR1 and CDR2: LGHNA and YSLEER. J gave up 5 bases and V 7 bases, and 13 bases lay outside the gene matches. The receptor comes from a man over 45 who received an inactivated influenza vaccine. Sequencing was performed on PBMCs from blood, taken about 6 weeks after vaccination. The chain employs TRBV4-3 and TRBJ2-7, with 8 nucleotides matching TRBD1. CDR3 sequence (DNA): TGCGCCAGCACACCCCCGGAGGACAGGGTCAACGAGCAGTACTTC. Translated, it gives CASTPPEDRVNEQYF.